This TCR beta chain stems from a study of regulatory T cells in long-lasting Graves disease. The study, taken as a whole, reports: With persistent disease, TRBV28, TRBJ1-2 and TRBJ2-5 were the favored segments.

The CDR3 is 15 amino acids. V was shortened by 6 bases and J by 4 bases, with 17 bases between the two germline ends. Germline V CDR1 and CDR2: KGHSH, LQKENI. The TCR beta library used iRepertoire HTBI primers with Arm-PCR amplification of CDR3. Original processing methods: From all samples, identification returned approximately 13 TRBJ and approximately 63 TRBV segments. TCRdb used MiXCR to reprocess the multiplex PCR reads, holding one entry per CDR3 protein. Clone size and V and J calls follow TCRdb, not the original study. The repertoire holds 200,000 to 250,000 distinct CDR3 sequences, with just over 20% as singletons. This clonotype was seen at least ten times. The antigen remains undetermined. Time point of the sample: newly diagnosed GD, antithyroid drugs for less than 3 months. The TCR library was made from RNA extracted from PBMCs.

Sequenced material: peripheral blood mononuclear cells (PBMCs), taken at new diagnosis, from a patient treated with antithyroid drugs. V gene TRBV18 combines with J gene TRBJ2-3; D is ambiguous. This clonotype was sampled from a female donor with Graves disease. The CDR3 nucleotides read TGTGCCAGCTCCCCCACTGGGTTCCGAGCAGATACGCAGTATTTT. It yields the protein CASSPTGFRADTQYF.